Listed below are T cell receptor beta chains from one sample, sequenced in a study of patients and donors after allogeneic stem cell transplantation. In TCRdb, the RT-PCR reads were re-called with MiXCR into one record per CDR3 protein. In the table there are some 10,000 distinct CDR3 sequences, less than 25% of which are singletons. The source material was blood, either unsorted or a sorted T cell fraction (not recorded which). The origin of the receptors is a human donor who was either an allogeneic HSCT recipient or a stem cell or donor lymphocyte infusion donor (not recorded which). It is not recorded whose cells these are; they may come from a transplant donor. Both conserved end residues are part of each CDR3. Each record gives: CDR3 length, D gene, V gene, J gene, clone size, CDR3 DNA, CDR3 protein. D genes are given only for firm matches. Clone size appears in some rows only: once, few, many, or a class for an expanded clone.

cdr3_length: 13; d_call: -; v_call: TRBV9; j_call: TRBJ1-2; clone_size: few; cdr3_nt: TGTGCCAGCAGCGGCCGGGACCCTTATGGCTACACCTTC; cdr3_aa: CASSGRDPYGYTF
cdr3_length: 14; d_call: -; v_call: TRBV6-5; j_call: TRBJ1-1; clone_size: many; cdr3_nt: TGTGCCAGCAGTTACGGGAAGGGGGTGGCTGAAGCTTTCTTT; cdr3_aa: CASSYGKGVAEAFF
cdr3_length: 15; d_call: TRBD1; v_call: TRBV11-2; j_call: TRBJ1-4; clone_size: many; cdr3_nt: TGTGCCAGCAGCCCCCGACAGGGGGCTAAAGAAAAACTGTTTTTT; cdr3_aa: CASSPRQGAKEKLFF
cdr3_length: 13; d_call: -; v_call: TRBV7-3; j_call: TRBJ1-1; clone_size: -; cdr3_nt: TGTGCCAGCAGTCAAGGGGTGGGGACTGAAGCTTTCTTT; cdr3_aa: CASSQGVGTEAFF
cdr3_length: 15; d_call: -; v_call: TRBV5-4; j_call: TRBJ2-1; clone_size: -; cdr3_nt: TGTGCCAGCAGCTTGGAACAGGATTCCTACAATGAGCAGTTCTTC; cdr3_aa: CASSLEQDSYNEQFF
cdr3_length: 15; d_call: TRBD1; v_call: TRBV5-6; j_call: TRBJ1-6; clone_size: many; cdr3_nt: TGTGCCAGCAGCTTGAGGGGACAGGGAGGTTCACCCCTCCACTTT; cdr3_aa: CASSLRGQGGSPLHF
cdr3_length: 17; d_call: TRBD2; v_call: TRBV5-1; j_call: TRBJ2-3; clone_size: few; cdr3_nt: TGCGCCAGCAGCTTGGTAGCGGGGGGACCTGGCACAGATACGCAGTATTTT; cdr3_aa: CASSLVAGGPGTDTQYF
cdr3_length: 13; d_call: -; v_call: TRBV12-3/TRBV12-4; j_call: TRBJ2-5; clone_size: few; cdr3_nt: TGTGCCAGCAGTTTAGGAGATTTGGAGACCCAGTACTTC; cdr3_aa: CASSLGDLETQYF
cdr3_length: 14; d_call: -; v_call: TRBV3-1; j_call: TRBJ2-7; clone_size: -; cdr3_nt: TGTGCCAGCAGCCCCCTTGGCCAGGGGTACGAGCAGTACTTC; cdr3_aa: CASSPLGQGYEQYF
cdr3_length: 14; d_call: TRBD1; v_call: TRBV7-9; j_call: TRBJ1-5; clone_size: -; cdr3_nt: TGTGCCAGCAGTGCTGGACAGGGAGGACAGCCCCAGCATTTT; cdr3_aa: CASSAGQGGQPQHF
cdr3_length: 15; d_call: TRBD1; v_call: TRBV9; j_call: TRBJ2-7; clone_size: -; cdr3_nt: TGTGCCAGCAGCTTCTCGGGACAGGGTACGGACGAGCAGTACTTC; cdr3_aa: CASSFSGQGTDEQYF
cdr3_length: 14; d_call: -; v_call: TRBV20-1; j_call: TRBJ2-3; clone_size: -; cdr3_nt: TGCAGTGCCCCGTCTAGCTGGGCACAGGATACGCAGTATTTT; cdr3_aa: CSAPSSWAQDTQYF
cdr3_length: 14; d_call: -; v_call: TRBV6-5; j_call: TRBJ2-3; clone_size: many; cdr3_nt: TGTGCCAGCAGTCAAACGACGGGCCCAGATACGCAGTATTTT; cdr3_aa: CASSQTTGPDTQYF
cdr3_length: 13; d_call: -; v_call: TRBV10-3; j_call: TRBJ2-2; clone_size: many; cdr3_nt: TGTGCCATCAGTGAGGGGAACACCGGGGAGCTGTTTTTT; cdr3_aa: CAISEGNTGELFF
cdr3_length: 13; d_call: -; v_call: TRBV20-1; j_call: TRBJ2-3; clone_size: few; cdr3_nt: TGCAGTGCTGCCATCCTCCCCGGAGATACGCAGTATTTT; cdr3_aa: CSAAILPGDTQYF
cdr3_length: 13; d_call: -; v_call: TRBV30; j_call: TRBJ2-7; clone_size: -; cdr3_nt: TGTGCCCGTACTGCGGGTTCCTCCTACGAGCAGTACTTC; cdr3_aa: CARTAGSSYEQYF
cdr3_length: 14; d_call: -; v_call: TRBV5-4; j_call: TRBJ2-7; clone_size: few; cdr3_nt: TGTGCCAGCAGCTTCGACAGGAGCTCCTACGAGCAGTACTTC; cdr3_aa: CASSFDRSSYEQYF
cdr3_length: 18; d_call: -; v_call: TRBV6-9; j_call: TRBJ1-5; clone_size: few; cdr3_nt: TGTGCCAGCAGTTATTCTCTTCGGGACAAAAGTCACAATCAGCCCCAGCATTTT; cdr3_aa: CASSYSLRDKSHNQPQHF
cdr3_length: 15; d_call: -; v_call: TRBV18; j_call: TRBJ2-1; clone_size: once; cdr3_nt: TGTGCCAGCTCACCGAGACAGAGCTCCTACAATGTGCAGTTCTTC; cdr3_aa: CASSPRQSSYNVQFF
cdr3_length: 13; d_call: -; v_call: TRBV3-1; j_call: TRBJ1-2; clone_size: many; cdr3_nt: TGTGCCACCATGGACAGCCCTAACTATGGCTACACCTTC; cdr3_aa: CATMDSPNYGYTF
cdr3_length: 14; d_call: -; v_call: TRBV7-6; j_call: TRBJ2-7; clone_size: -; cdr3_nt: TGTGCCAGCAGCTTAGCACAGCAGGGGAACGAGCAGTACTTC; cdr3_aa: CASSLAQQGNEQYF
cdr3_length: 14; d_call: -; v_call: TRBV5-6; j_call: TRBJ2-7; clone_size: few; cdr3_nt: TGTGCCAGCAGCTTAGGCGCGGCCGCCTACGAGCAGTACTTC; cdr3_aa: CASSLGAAAYEQYF
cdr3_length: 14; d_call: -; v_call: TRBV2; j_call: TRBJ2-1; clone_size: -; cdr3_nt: TGTGCCAGCACGCCGGTAGTAGCTCGGGGTGAGCAGTTCTTC; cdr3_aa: CASTPVVARGEQFF
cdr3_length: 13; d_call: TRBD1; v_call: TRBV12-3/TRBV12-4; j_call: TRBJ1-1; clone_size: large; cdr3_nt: TGTGCCAGCAGTTTAGGGGACAGGACAGAAGCTTTCTTT; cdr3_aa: CASSLGDRTEAFF
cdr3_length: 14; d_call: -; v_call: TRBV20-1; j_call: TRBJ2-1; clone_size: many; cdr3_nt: TGCAGTGCTAGAGATACTAGCTCCTACAATGAGCAGTTCTTC; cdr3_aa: CSARDTSSYNEQFF
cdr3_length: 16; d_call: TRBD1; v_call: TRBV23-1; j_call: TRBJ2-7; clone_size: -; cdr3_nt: TGCGCCAGCAGTCAATCGACGCAAGGGACAGCCTACGAGCAGTACTTC; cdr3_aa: CASSQSTQGTAYEQYF
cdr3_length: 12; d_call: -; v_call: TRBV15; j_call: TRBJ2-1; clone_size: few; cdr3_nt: TGTGCCACCAGGGTTGGTCACAATGAGCAGTTCTTC; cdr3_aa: CATRVGHNEQFF
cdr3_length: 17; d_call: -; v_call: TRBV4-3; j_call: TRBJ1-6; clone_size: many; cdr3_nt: TGCGCCAGCAGCCAAGAAATTGGGGGCTCCTATAATTCACCCCTCCACTTT; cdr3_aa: CASSQEIGGSYNSPLHF
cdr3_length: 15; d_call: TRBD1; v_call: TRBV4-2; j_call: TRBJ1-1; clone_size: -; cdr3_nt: TGTGCCAGCAGCCATGCCGGGACAGGGGGCACTGAAGCTTTCTTT; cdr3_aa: CASSHAGTGGTEAFF
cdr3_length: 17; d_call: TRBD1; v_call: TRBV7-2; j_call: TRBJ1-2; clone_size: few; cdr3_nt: TGTGCCAGCAGCACCGGGACAGGGGGAACCCAGGGCTATGGCTACACCTTC; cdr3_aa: CASSTGTGGTQGYGYTF
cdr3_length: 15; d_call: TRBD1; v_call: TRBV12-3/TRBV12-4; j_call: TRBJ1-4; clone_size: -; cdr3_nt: TGTGCCAGCAGTATAGACAGGGCAACTAATGAAAAACTGTTTTTT; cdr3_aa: CASSIDRATNEKLFF
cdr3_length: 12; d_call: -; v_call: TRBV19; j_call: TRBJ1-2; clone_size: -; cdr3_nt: TGTGCCAGTAGAGGGGACTACTATGGCTACACCTTC; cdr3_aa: CASRGDYYGYTF
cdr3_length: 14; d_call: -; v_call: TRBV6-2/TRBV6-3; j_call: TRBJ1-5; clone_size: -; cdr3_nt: TGTGCCAGCAGTCATGACAGTCTCACGCTGCCCCAGCATTTT; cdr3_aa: CASSHDSLTLPQHF
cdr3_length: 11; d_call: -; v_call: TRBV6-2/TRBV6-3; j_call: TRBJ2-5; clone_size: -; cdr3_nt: TGTGCCAGTTCCGGGCGGGAGACCCAGTACTTC; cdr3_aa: CASSGRETQYF
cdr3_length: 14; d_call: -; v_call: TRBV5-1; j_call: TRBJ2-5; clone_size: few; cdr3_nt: TGCGCCAGCAGGTCGGACGGAGGCCAAGAGACCCAGTACTTC; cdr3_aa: CASRSDGGQETQYF
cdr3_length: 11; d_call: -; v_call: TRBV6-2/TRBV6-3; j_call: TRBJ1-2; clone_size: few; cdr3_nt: TGTGCCAGCAGTCAAGGGAAAGGCTACACCTTC; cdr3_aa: CASSQGKGYTF
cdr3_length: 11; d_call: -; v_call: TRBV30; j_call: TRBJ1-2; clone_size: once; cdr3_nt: TGTGCCTGGAGTGTATCGGAGGGCTACACCTTC; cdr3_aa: CAWSVSEGYTF
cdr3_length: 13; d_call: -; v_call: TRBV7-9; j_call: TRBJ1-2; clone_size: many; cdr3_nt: TGTGCCAGCAGCTCGGATCGGGACTATGGCTACACCTTC; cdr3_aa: CASSSDRDYGYTF
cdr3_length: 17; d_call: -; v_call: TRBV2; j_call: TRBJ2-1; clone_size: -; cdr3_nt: TGTGCCAGCAGTATAGCCCCGGGGCGGCTCCGGGGCAATGAGCAGTTCTTC; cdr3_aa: CASSIAPGRLRGNEQFF
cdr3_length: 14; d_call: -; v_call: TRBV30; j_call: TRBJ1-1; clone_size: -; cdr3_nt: TGTGCCTGGAACCAAGGCTTGGGGGACACTGAAGCTTTCTTT; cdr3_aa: CAWNQGLGDTEAFF
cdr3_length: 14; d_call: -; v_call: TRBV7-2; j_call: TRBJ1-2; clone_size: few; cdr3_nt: TGTGCCAGCAGCAGTCCGGACAGCAAGTATGGCTACACCTTC; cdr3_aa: CASSSPDSKYGYTF
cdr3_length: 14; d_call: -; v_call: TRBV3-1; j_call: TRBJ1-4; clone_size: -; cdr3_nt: TGTGCCAGCAGCCAAGTCCACGCGGGTGAAAAACTGTTTTTT; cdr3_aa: CASSQVHAGEKLFF
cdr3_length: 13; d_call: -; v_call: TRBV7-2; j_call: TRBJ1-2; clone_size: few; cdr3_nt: TGTGCCAGCAGCTCCGACAGGAGCTATGGCTACACCTTC; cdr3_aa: CASSSDRSYGYTF
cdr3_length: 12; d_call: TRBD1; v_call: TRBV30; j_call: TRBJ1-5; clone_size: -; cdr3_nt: TGTGCCTGGACGGCAGGGGGTCAGCCCCAGCATTTT; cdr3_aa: CAWTAGGQPQHF
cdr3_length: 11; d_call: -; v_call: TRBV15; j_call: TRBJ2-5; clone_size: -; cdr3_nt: TGTGCCACCAGCAGAATGGAGACCCAGTACTTC; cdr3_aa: CATSRMETQYF
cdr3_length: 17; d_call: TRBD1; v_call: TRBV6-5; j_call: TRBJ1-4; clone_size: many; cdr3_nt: TGTGCCAGCAGTCGATCTACCCAGGGGGCGACTAATGAAAAACTGTTTTTT; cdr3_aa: CASSRSTQGATNEKLFF
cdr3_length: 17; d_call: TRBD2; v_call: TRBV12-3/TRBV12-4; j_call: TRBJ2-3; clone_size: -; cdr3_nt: TGTGCCAGCAGTTTACTAGCGGGGGGGCGAGGCACAGATACGCAGTATTTT; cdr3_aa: CASSLLAGGRGTDTQYF
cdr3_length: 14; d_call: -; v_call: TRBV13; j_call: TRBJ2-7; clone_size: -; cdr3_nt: TGTGCCAGCAGCTTAGGACCCCAGGGACGCGAGCAGTACTTC; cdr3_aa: CASSLGPQGREQYF
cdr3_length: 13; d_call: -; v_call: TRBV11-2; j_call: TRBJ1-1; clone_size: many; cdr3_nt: TGTGCCAGCAGCTCAGGGACGGCCACTGAAGCTTTCTTT; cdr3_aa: CASSSGTATEAFF
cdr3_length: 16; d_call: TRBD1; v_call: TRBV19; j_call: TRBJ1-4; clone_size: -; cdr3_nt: TGTGCCAGTGCGGGACAGAACCTTGCAACTAATGAAAAACTGTTTTTT; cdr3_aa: CASAGQNLATNEKLFF
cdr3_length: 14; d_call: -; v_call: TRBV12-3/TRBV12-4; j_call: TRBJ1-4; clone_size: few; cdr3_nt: TGTGCCAGCAGTTTTGGGCGAGGTAGGGAAAAACTGTTTTTT; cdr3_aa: CASSFGRGREKLFF
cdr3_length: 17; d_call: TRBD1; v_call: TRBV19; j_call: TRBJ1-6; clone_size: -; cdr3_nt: TGTGCCAGTAGTGCCACAGGGGATAGCTCCTATAATTCACCCCTCCACTTT; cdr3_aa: CASSATGDSSYNSPLHF
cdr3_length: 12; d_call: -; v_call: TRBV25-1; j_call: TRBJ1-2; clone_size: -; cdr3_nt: TGTGCCAGCAGTGAACATAACTATGGCTACACCTTC; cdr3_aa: CASSEHNYGYTF